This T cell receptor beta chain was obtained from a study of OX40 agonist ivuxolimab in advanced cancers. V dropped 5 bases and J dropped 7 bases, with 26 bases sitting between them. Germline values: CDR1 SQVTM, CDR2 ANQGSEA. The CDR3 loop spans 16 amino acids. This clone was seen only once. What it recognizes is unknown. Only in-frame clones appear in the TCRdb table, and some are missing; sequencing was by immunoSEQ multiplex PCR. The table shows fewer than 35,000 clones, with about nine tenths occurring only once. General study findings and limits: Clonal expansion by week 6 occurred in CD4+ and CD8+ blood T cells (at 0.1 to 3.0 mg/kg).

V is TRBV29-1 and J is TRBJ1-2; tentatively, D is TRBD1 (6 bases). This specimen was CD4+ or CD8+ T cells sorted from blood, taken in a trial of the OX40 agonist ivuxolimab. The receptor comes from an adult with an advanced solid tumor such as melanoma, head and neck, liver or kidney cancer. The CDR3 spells CSVITYRGPKGGGYTF. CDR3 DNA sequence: TGCAGCGTTATAACGTACAGAGGACCTAAAGGGGGTGGCTACACCTTC. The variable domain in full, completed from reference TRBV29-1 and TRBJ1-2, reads SAVISQKPSRDICQRGTSLTIQCQVDSQVTMMFWYRQQPGQSLTLIATANQGSEATYESGFVIDKFPISRPNLTFSTLTVSNMSPEDSSIYLCSVITYRGPKGGGYTFGSGTRLTVV.